One and the same sample provided the 17 T cell receptor beta chains below, sequenced in a study of cytomegalovirus exposure and HLA in healthy donors. The PCR used 60 Vbeta and 13 Jbeta primers. Assay used: immunoSEQ multiplex PCR; TCRdb lists only in-frame clones, some missing. This repertoire shows about 170,000 clones, approximately 84% found once; its top ten account for around 5%. Sequences were obtained from PBMCs. The receptors derive from a man between 18 and 29 years old in good health and CMV-seronegative.

This clone came up once. The CDR3 protein is CASIDIPGLSNQPQHF. In nucleotides, the CDR3 is TGTGCCAGTATCGATATCCCGGGTTTGAGCAATCAGCCCCAGCATTTT. The chain couples TRBV19 to TRBJ1-5, with unresolved D. V shed 7 bases and J shed 1 base, with 17 bases lying between them. Germline V CDR1 and CDR2: LNHDA, SQIVND (reference sequence). This CDR3 has 16 amino acids.

The J gene is TRBJ2-1, the V gene TRBV6-6; D unclear. Germline loops: CDR1 MNHNY, CDR2 SVGAGI (reference sequence). The CDR3 has 15 residues. Trimming removed 2 bases at V and 1 base at J, with 9 bases between. CDR3 in amino acids: CASSYTGGSYNEQFF. As DNA, the CDR3 is TGTGCCAGCAGTTACACGGGTGGGTCCTACAATGAGCAGTTCTTC.

The CDR3 protein is CASSFWTSGRVYEQYF. CDR3 nucleotide sequence: TGTGCCAGCAGCTTCTGGACTAGCGGGAGGGTCTACGAGCAGTACTTC. The gene calls are TRBV5-6 and TRBJ2-7; 15 nucleotides align to TRBD2. Germline V CDR1 and CDR2: SGHDT, YYEEEE. Trimming at V came to 2 bases and at J to 3 bases, leaving 3 bases not matched to a gene. The CDR3 has 16 amino acids.

This sequence joins TRBV5-1 and TRBJ2-5, with a possible D match to TRBD1 (6 bases). The germline CDR1 and CDR2 sequences are SGHRS and YFSETQ. Trimming stripped 0 bases from V and 5 bases from J, with 14 bases between. The CDR3 has 15 residues. The CDR3, as DNA: TGCGCCAGCAGCTTGGCCCAGGGGAACGGGGAGACCCAGTACTTC. Translating gives CASSLAQGNGETQYF. Full variable domain (rest looked up from reference TRBV5-1 and TRBJ2-5): KAGVTQTPRYLIKTRGQQVTLSCSPISGHRSVSWYQQTPGQGLQFLFEYFSETQRNKGNFPGRFSGRQFSNSRSEMNVSTLELGDSALYLCASSLAQGNGETQYFGPGTRLLVL.

The genes are TRBV19 and TRBJ2-6, with unresolved D. Germline V gene data show CDR1 as LNHDA and CDR2 as SQIVND (reference sequence). The CDR3 spans 14 residues. V was cut by 7 bases and J by 1 base, with 8 bases left in between. CDR3 protein: CASINRSGANVLTF. The CDR3 bases are TGTGCCAGTATTAATCGTTCTGGGGCCAACGTCCTGACTTTC.

The chain carries TRBV6-5 and TRBJ2-2; maybe TRBD2 (6 bases). CDR1 is MNHEY and CDR2 is SVGAGI in the germline V gene. This CDR3 comprises 15 residues. Trimming cost V 6 bases and J 6 bases, with 17 bases left between them. The CDR3 DNA sequence: TGTGCCAGCAGATCAGGGTTTAGCGGCGCCGGGGAGCTGTTTTTT. It encodes CASRSGFSGAGELFF.

This clone has a handful of counts. The V gene is TRBV14, the J gene TRBJ2-5; a possible D gene is TRBD2 (6 bases). Deletions cut 4 bases from V and 7 bases from J, with 16 bases between. The CDR3 spans 14 residues. Germline V gene data show CDR1 as SGHDN and CDR2 as FVKESK. In nucleotides, the CDR3 is TGTGCCAGCAGCCGCCGGGAGCCCCTATCGACCCAGTACTTC. Translation gives CASSRREPLSTQYF.

The chain has TRBV7-9 and TRBJ2-1, with 8 positions matching TRBD1. The CDR3 contains 12 residues. Germline lookup yields CDR1 SEHNR and CDR2 FQNEAQ (reference sequence). Trimming cost V 5 bases and J 9 bases; bases outside gene matches: 3. CDR3 in amino acids: CASSRQGIEQFF. In nucleotides, the CDR3 is TGTGCCAGCAGCCGACAGGGGATTGAGCAGTTCTTC.

The chain joins TRBV5-1 to TRBJ1-4; D not certain. The CDR3 consists of 15 residues. The germline V gene has CDR1 SGHRS and CDR2 YFSETQ. V dropped 4 bases and J dropped 0 bases, with 10 bases sitting between them. The CDR3 here is CASSPYRATNEKLFF. The CDR3 DNA sequence: TGCGCCAGCAGCCCGTACAGAGCAACTAATGAAAAACTGTTTTTT.

The genes are TRBV7-2 and TRBJ2-1; 13 bases line up with TRBD2. Losses at the gene ends were 5 bases for V and 7 bases for J; bases not matched to a gene: 5. Germline V gene data show CDR1 as SGHTA and CDR2 as FQGNSA. The CDR3 is 15 amino acids. In nucleotides, the CDR3 is TGTGCCAGCAGCGCCAGGACTAGCGGGAGTAATGAGCAGTTCTTC. This sequence encodes CASSARTSGSNEQFF.

The rearrangement uses TRBV5-8 and TRBJ2-1, with 11 bases lining up with TRBD2. This CDR3 has 17 residues. J was trimmed by 5 bases and V by 0 bases; bases with no gene match: 7. Per the germline V gene, CDR1 is SGHTS and CDR2 is YDEGEE. CDR3 nucleotide sequence: TGTGCCAGCAGCTTGGCCACGGGACTAGCGGCCGACAATGAGCAGTTCTTC. Amino acids: CASSLATGLAADNEQFF.

This chain connects TRBV6-4 to TRBJ2-3; D is perhaps TRBD2 (5 bases). This CDR3 has 14 residues. Germline V lookup: CDR1 MRHNA, CDR2 SNTAGT. Trimming removed 0 bases from V and 2 bases from J, with 6 bases in between. In DNA, the CDR3 is TGTGCCAGCAGTGACTCCGGGGTCACAGATACGCAGTATTTT. Translating it yields CASSDSGVTDTQYF.

The chain uses TRBV4-1 and TRBJ2-1; D not resolved. The CDR3 sequence is 15 residues long. Germline CDR1 is MGHRA and CDR2 is YSYEKL. V lost 6 bases and J 0 bases, leaving 12 bases between the germline ends. The CDR3 DNA reads as TGCGCCAGCAGACCCACTGCGAGCTCCTACAATGAGCAGTTCTTC. As protein: CASRPTASSYNEQFF.

V is TRBV5-1 and J is TRBJ2-1, with D possibly matching TRBD1 (5 bases). Germline V gene sequence: CDR1 SGHRS, CDR2 YFSETQ. The V gene lost 4 bases and the J gene lost 8 bases, with 16 bases spanning the gap. This CDR3 contains 14 residues. CDR3 loop: CASSPYRREDEQFF. CDR3 sequence (DNA): TGCGCCAGCAGCCCCTACAGGCGAGAGGATGAGCAGTTCTTC. Full variable domain (missing parts from reference TRBV5-1 and TRBJ2-1): KAGVTQTPRYLIKTRGQQVTLSCSPISGHRSVSWYQQTPGQGLQFLFEYFSETQRNKGNFPGRFSGRQFSNSRSEMNVSTLELGDSALYLCASSPYRREDEQFFGPGTRLTVL.

V usage is TRBV29-1 and J usage is TRBJ2-1, with TRBD2 matching 10 bases. Trimming cost V 4 bases and J 1 base; bases outside gene matches: 4. Germline V CDR1 and CDR2: SQVTM, ANQGSEA. The CDR3 totals 15 residues. The CDR3, as DNA: TGCAGCGTTGCCCTAGCGGGAGCGTCCTACAATGAGCAGTTCTTC. Amino acids: CSVALAGASYNEQFF.

The chain employs TRBV7-9 and TRBJ2-3; weak D call: TRBD2 (5 bases). The germline gives CDR1 SEHNR, CDR2 FQNEAQ (reference sequence). Trimming cost V 2 bases and J 7 bases, with 19 bases left between them. The CDR3 has 16 amino acids. The CDR3 region has the DNA TGTGCCAGCAGCTTACTCGAAGGGCTAGCCTTTTATACGCAGTATTTT. It codes for CASSLLEGLAFYTQYF.

This clone was picked up one time. The chain carries TRBV5-6 and TRBJ2-1; 7 positions match TRBD1. Germline V gene data show CDR1 as SGHDT and CDR2 as YYEEEE. J was trimmed by 4 bases and V by 4 bases; bases with no gene match: 8. This CDR3 region has 15 residues. The CDR3: CASSPGQKIYNEQFF. The CDR3 DNA sequence: TGTGCCAGCAGCCCGGGACAGAAAATTTACAATGAGCAGTTCTTC. Complete variable domain (other parts from reference TRBV5-6 and TRBJ2-1): DAGVTQSPTHLIKTRGQQVTLRCSPKSGHDTVSWYQQALGQGPQFIFQYYEEEERQRGNFPDRFSGHQFPNYSSELNVNALLLGDSALYLCASSPGQKIYNEQFFGPGTRLTVL.